This T cell receptor beta chain was sequenced for a study of blood T cell repertoires in COVID-19 (dated by TCRdb to the early 2020s). About the investigation overall: Collaborator samples came from the United States, Italy and Spain and covered acute and convalescent phases of COVID-19. The prospective study material was composed of cDNA or gDNA derived from T cells, B-cell-depleted T cells, or PBMCs. Subjects who had been exposed to COVID-19, were actively infected with it, or had recovered from it provided the deeply sampled blood TCRbeta repertoires that made up the dataset. The repertoires were released in a freely available public database meant as a resource for research on the immune response to SARS-CoV-2. Samples were obtained from the ongoing ImmuneRACE study (first 160 participants) and from some 1,300 subjects provided by 6 global collaborators. Sample metadata almost always included a de-identified subject ID, COVID-19 status, age in years and sex. Where HLA class I and class II types were available, the types were taken from metadata supplied by the sample provider, not from assay-based typing.

Per the germline V gene, SGHDN is the CDR1 and FVKESK is the CDR2. Deletion took 5 bases off V and 4 bases off J, with a span of 6 bases between the germline ends. The CDR3 contains 13 residues, cysteine and phenylalanine counted. Left in the record is the CDR3 DNA by itself, 39 bases read in frame from the first base. Of note for this clone: Its antigen target is currently unknown. Within one base of it there is no much larger clone, and no base qualities were kept.

General findings and caveats noted by the study authors: Clinical and demographic metadata were provided uncurated, with the amount varying by source and participant.

TCRbeta CDR3 regions were amplified from genomic DNA by means of the immunoSEQ Assay, a bias-controlled multiplex PCR. The original methods were these. Nucleated cell counts per sample were estimated from amplification of reference gene primers within the assay. Sequence reads were collapsed and filtered to measure the absolute abundance of every unique TCRbeta CDR3 rearrangement. For each sample, productive Simpson clonality was calculated as the square root of Simpson's diversity index across productive rearrangements. The source is immuneACCESS, and TCRdb retained only in-frame sequences with V and J called. Part of the clones is not carried over; for the studies checked, unresolved V genes explain less than half of this, and the remainder is unexplained. That table supplies the V and J calls and clone size; D and trimming were determined from the DNA. This sample lists about 400,000 clones; around nine tenths were detected once. The top ten constitute 1.7% of the sample.

Participants in the prospective study were enrolled through a virtual design, were aged roughly 18 to 100 years, and lived in 24 United States geographic areas. In the prospective study, cohorts were assigned on the basis of participant-reported clinical history obtained from a screening survey and a study questionnaire. Recovered participants in ImmuneRACE Cohort 3 were defined as having two consecutive negative NP/OP PCR tests, clearance from a healthcare professional, or resolution of symptoms. In the prospective study, mobile phlebotomists collected whole blood, serum and a nasopharyngeal or oropharyngeal swab from each participant. Additional blood draws and questionnaires over an approximately 2-month period could optionally be provided by prospective study participants. Prospective study blood samples were shipped either frozen or at room temperature before DNA extraction.

The sequence was obtained from a woman aged 25 to 39 who had recovered from COVID-19. This sequence uses TRBV14 and TRBJ1-6; confidence is insufficient to name the D gene. The sequenced sample consisted of PBMCs or T cells enriched from blood (not recorded which). The bases read TGTGCCAGCAGCGCGGTTTATAATTCACCCCTCCACTTT. It codes for CASSAVYNSPLHF.